These 24 T cell receptor beta chains originate from one sample sequenced in a study of OX40 agonist ivuxolimab in advanced cancers. Produced via immunoSEQ multiplex PCR; TCRdb's table is partial and in-frame only. Of about 100,000 clones listed, around nine tenths were seen once; the top ten hold around 0.16%. Sequenced material: CD4+ or CD8+ T cells sorted from blood, taken in a trial of the OX40 agonist ivuxolimab. Receptors were obtained from an adult with an advanced solid tumor such as melanoma, head and neck, liver or kidney cancer.

This clone was counted a few times. V usage is TRBV28 and J usage is TRBJ2-7; D gene ambiguous. V lost 6 bases and J lost 8, with 8 bases in between. CDR1 and CDR2 (germline): MDHEN, SYDVKM. The CDR3 has 10 residues. DNA of the CDR3: TGTGCCAGCAGCGGAATGAAGCAGTACTTC. Protein product: CASSGMKQYF.

CDR3 protein: CASSPMAGGAGELFF. The CDR3 bases are TGTGCCAGCAGCCCCATGGCGGGGGGGGCCGGGGAGCTGTTTTTT. The rearrangement links TRBV13 to TRBJ2-2, with 9 nucleotides matching TRBD2. The V and J ends lost 5 bases and 6 bases, in that order; junction bases with no gene match: 7. The CDR3 totals 15 residues. Germline CDR1 PRHDT, CDR2 FYEKMQ (reference sequence).

This clone was recorded once. This chain links TRBV29-1 with TRBJ2-5; the D gene is possibly TRBD2 (5 bases). The CDR3 covers 12 residues. The V and J ends lost 7 bases and 1 base respectively, with 10 bases between them. Germline V gene sequence: CDR1 SQVTM, CDR2 ANQGSEA. The CDR3 is CSGRTGQETQYF. For the CDR3, the DNA is TGCAGCGGCCGGACTGGCCAAGAGACCCAGTACTTC.

This clone was recorded once. V and J are TRBV30 and TRBJ2-1; D is perhaps TRBD2 (5 bases). With 1 base removed from V and 6 bases from J, the gap between germline ends came to 7 bases. Looked up from germline, CDR1 is GTSNPN and CDR2 is SVGIG (reference sequence). The CDR3 runs to 12 residues. CDR3 bases: TGTGCCTGGAGTGATGGAGGCAATGAGCAGTTCTTC. Translated: CAWSDGGNEQFF.

The rearrangement uses TRBV5-4 and TRBJ2-5; 11 bases are shared with TRBD2. Germline V gene lookup returns CDR1 SGHNT and CDR2 YYREEE (reference sequence). This CDR3 spans 17 amino acids. V lost 1 base and J lost 3; bases outside the gene matches: 8. CDR3 DNA: TGTGCCAGCAGCTTGTGGCTAGCGGGGGGAATTAAAGAGACCCAGTACTTC. It is translated as CASSLWLAGGIKETQYF.

The chain combines TRBV6-1 with TRBJ2-1; D is possibly TRBD2 (6 bases). Between the trimmed V and J ends, which lost 8 bases and 2 bases, there was a span of 10 bases. CDR3 size: 13 residues. Germline loops: CDR1 MNHNS, CDR2 SASEGT. The chain's CDR3 is CASLRGTYNEQFF. CDR3 sequence (DNA): TGTGCCAGCCTGCGCGGGACCTACAATGAGCAGTTCTTC.

A word on this clone: The same CDR3 arises from other DNA sequences in this sample as well. The rearrangement links TRBV6-1 to TRBJ2-7, with D perhaps TRBD1 (5 bases). The length of the CDR3 is 12 residues. V lost 6 bases and J 4 bases, leaving 10 bases between the germline ends. The germline gives CDR1 MNHNS, CDR2 SASEGT. CDR3: CASRVTVYEQYF. Written as DNA, the CDR3 is TGTGCCAGCAGGGTGACAGTGTACGAGCAGTACTTC.

This clone was observed a single time. The rearrangement uses TRBV5-1 and TRBJ1-1; D unclear. Trimming shortened V by 6 bases and J by 2 bases, and 14 bases separated the two germline ends. The CDR3 spans 14 residues. Germline-derived CDR1 and CDR2 are SGHRS and YFSETQ. CDR3 residues: CASTSEVGNTEAFF. The CDR3 bases are TGCGCCAGCACCTCCGAGGTGGGTAACACTGAAGCTTTCTTT.

This chain connects TRBV7-2 to TRBJ2-1, with D uncertain. Germline V gene lookup returns CDR1 SGHTA and CDR2 FQGNSA. The CDR3 consists of 14 residues. Trimming shortened V by 1 base and J by 3 bases, and 7 bases separated the two germline ends. The CDR3: CASSLVALYNEQFF. Written as DNA, the CDR3 is TGTGCCAGCAGCTTAGTCGCCCTCTACAATGAGCAGTTCTTC.

The chain carries TRBV7-9 and TRBJ1-6, with D possibly being TRBD1 (5 bases). The CDR3 totals 14 residues. V was cut by 5 bases and J by 9 bases, with 14 bases left in between. The germline gives CDR1 SEHNR, CDR2 FQNEAQ (reference sequence). The CDR3 spells CASSPDTRGSPLHF. The CDR3 coding sequence is TGTGCCAGCAGCCCGGACACCCGGGGTTCACCCCTCCACTTT.

The chain recombines TRBV6-5 with TRBJ2-7; weak D call: TRBD2 (5 bases). V was shortened by 8 bases and J by 6 bases, with 23 bases between the two germline ends. CDR3 length: 15 residues. Germline V gene sequence: CDR1 MNHEY, CDR2 SVGAGI. The CDR3 DNA reads as TGTGCCAGCGCCACTGACATGGGGAGATCGGGCGAGCAGTACTTC. This codes for CASATDMGRSGEQYF.

The gene calls are TRBV6-5 and TRBJ1-2; D remains ambiguous. Looked up from germline, CDR1 is MNHEY and CDR2 is SVGAGI. Between the trimmed V and J ends, which lost 5 bases and 3 bases, there was a span of 10 bases. The CDR3 spans 13 residues. The CDR3 sequence is CASSELGYYGYTF. Written as DNA, the CDR3 is TGTGCCAGCAGTGAGTTGGGGTACTATGGCTACACCTTC.

This clone was seen a handful of times. The chain joins TRBV27 to TRBJ1-6; TRBD1 matches 8 bases. Per the germline V gene, CDR1 is MNHEY and CDR2 is SMNVEV (reference sequence). J was trimmed by 6 bases and V by 4 bases; bases with no gene match: 2. CDR3 length equals 14 residues. CDR3 residues: CASSSGQGNSPLHF. The CDR3 DNA reads TGTGCCAGCAGTTCCGGACAGGGTAATTCACCCCTCCACTTT.

Worth noting for this clone: At one boundary the junction diverges from the germline segment, which might be a read error. The rearrangement uses TRBV2 and TRBJ1-4; D may be TRBD1 (5 bases). Germline CDR1 reads SNHLY; CDR2 reads FYNNEI. This CDR3 is built from 14 residues. CDR3: CASIEQVLGEKLFF. CDR3 coding DNA: TGTGCCAGCATTGAACAGGTCTTGGGAGAAAAACTGTTTTTT.

This clone came up once. The CDR3 DNA reads as TGTGCCAGCAGTGGGGGGTTACGGGAGACCCAGTACTTC. It is translated as CASSGGLRETQYF. The V and J genes are TRBV2 and TRBJ2-5; D could derive from TRBD1 or TRBD2 (5 bases each). V was trimmed by 4 bases and J by 5 bases, leaving 11 bases between them. This CDR3 has 13 amino acids. CDR1 and CDR2 (germline): SNHLY, FYNNEI.

V is TRBV6-1 and J is TRBJ2-3; the match to TRBD1 covers 10 bases. Trimming at V came to 1 base and at J to 4 bases, leaving 2 bases not matched to a gene. Per germline, CDR1 MNHNS and CDR2 SASEGT. The CDR3 consists of 15 residues. CDR3 loop: CASSEGTGGSDTQYF. CDR3 coding DNA: TGTGCCAGCAGTGAAGGGACAGGGGGTTCAGATACGCAGTATTTT.

The V and J genes are TRBV14 and TRBJ1-2, with D maybe TRBD1 (5 bases). CDR1 is SGHDN and CDR2 is FVKESK in the germline V gene. The germline V and J ends were trimmed by 0 bases and 3 bases, with 8 bases remaining between them. CDR3 length: 14 amino acids. The CDR3 protein is CASSQDARDYGYTF. The DNA of the CDR3 is TGTGCCAGCAGCCAAGACGCCAGGGACTATGGCTACACCTTC.

The J gene is TRBJ2-2, the V gene TRBV27; D not certain. This CDR3 is built from 14 residues. V shed 5 bases and J shed 1 base, with 8 bases lying between them. CDR1 MNHEY and CDR2 SMNVEV come from the germline V gene (reference sequence). The CDR3 sequence: CASSLSLNTGELFF. CDR3 coding DNA: TGTGCCAGCAGTCTTAGCTTGAACACCGGGGAGCTGTTTTTT.

Concerning this clone: One end of the junction does not line up with germline, which may come from a read error. This rearrangement joins TRBV6-4 to TRBJ1-1, with D unclear. This CDR3 contains 14 residues. Germline CDR1 is MRHNA and CDR2 is SNTAGT. This chain's CDR3 is CASSDEIGVAELAF. The CDR3 DNA is TGTGCCAGCAGTGACGAAATCGGGGTGGCGGAATTGGCTTTT.

V is TRBV28 and J is TRBJ1-3; 7 bases are a match to TRBD1. CDR1 is MDHEN, CDR2 SYDVKM, per germline. V was pared by 3 bases and J by 12 bases, with 17 bases of the junction left unmatched. The CDR3 runs to 16 residues. The CDR3 DNA sequence: TGTGCCAGCAGTTTCTCCACGACAGGGCTCGGAAGAGGCATATATTTT. Translating it yields CASSFSTTGLGRGIYF.

The chain couples TRBV30 to TRBJ1-5; D gene ambiguous. The length of the CDR3 is 13 residues. Germline V gene lookup returns CDR1 GTSNPN and CDR2 SVGIG (reference sequence). V was clipped by 1 base and J by 11 bases, with 15 bases between them. The CDR3 coding sequence is TGTGCCTGGAGTGAAACGGGGATCTCGGCCCAGCATTTT. It yields the protein CAWSETGISAQHF.

This clone appeared a single time. In the same sample, other DNA sequences code for this CDR3. The genes are TRBV5-6 and TRBJ2-5; TRBD1 might be the D (6 bases). This CDR3 region has 14 residues. Per the germline V gene, CDR1 is SGHDT and CDR2 is YYEEEE. Deletions cut 3 bases from V and 2 bases from J, with 11 bases between. The CDR3 coding sequence is TGTGCCAGCAGCTCGACAGGCGTTCAAGAGACCCAGTACTTC. Protein product: CASSSTGVQETQYF.

The chain uses TRBV7-2 and TRBJ2-3; D uncertain. Trimming stripped 2 bases from V and 3 bases from J, with 15 bases between. Germline V gene lookup returns CDR1 SGHTA and CDR2 FQGNSA. The CDR3 is 16 residues long. CDR3 coding DNA: TGTGCCAGCAGCTTATTTGCGGCCCTAGGGACAGATACGCAGTATTTT. This codes for CASSLFAALGTDTQYF.

The rearrangement uses TRBV11-2 and TRBJ2-2; unclear D gene. V dropped 3 bases and J dropped 5 bases, with 4 bases sitting between them. The CDR3 covers 12 residues. Germline V gene sequence: CDR1 SGHAT, CDR2 FQNNGV. In DNA, the CDR3 is TGTGCCAGCAGCTTTTTTACCGGGGAGCTGTTTTTT. The encoded protein is CASSFFTGELFF.